The present T cell receptor (beta chain) was sequenced within a study of blood T cell repertoires in COVID-19. Study at large: Acute and convalescent COVID-19 samples came from the United States, Italy and Spain. In each case, the material was cDNA or gDNA derived from T cells, B-cell-depleted T cells, or PBMCs.

Original methodology: Estimation of nucleated cell counts was performed using reference gene primer amplification. The data were produced by immunoSEQ multiplex PCR, yet TCRdb's version contains in-frame clones alone and is incomplete. V, J and clone size are taken as reported in that table, and D and trimming were inferred from the DNA itself. This sample yields over 250,000 clones, of which 90% are seen a single time; 2% to 3% belongs to the top ten. CDR1 is LGHNA, CDR2 YSLEER, per germline. The CDR3 consists of 15 residues. Germline trimming cut 5 bases from V and 2 bases from J; bases unmatched to any gene: 4. Participant ages covered about 18 to 95 years across 25 or so US areas.

The receptor comes from a man in his 60s who had recovered from COVID-19. Material for sequencing was PBMCs or T cells enriched from blood (not recorded which). The chain links TRBV4-3 to TRBJ2-7, with TRBD2 matching 12 bases. Here the CDR3 reads CASSGGLAGTYEQYF. CDR3 sequence (DNA): TGCGCCAGCAGCGGGGGACTAGCGGGTACCTACGAGCAGTACTTC.